What follows are 32 T cell receptor beta chains derived from one specimen sequenced in a study of T cell responses to AZD1222 COVID-19 vaccine. This table comes from immunoSEQ multiplex PCR, and its TCRdb copy is limited to in-frame clones, with some not included. The sample carries 250,000 to 300,000 clones, around 93% recorded once. Specimen: peripheral blood, collected 28 days after the second AZD1222 dose. Receptors were obtained from an adult who received the AZD1222 COVID-19 vaccine.

The chain carries TRBV24-1 and TRBJ2-3; 9 positions agree with TRBD2. This CDR3 is 16 amino acids long. Germline trimming cut 4 bases from V and 4 bases from J; bases unmatched to any gene: 8. The germline gives CDR1 KGHDR, CDR2 SFDVKD. CDR3 nucleotide sequence: TGTGCCACCAGTGACCGCGGGGGGGCTGACTCAGATACGCAGTATTTT. This encodes CATSDRGGADSDTQYF.

This chain links TRBV7-2 with TRBJ2-5; D may be TRBD1 (5 bases). V lost 5 bases and J 3 bases, leaving 16 bases between the germline ends. The CDR3 loop spans 15 amino acids. Germline assignment: CDR1 SGHTA and CDR2 FQGNSA. The CDR3 sequence: CASSPRQHPEETQYF. DNA for the CDR3: TGTGCCAGCAGCCCCCGACAGCACCCTGAAGAGACCCAGTACTTC.

The J gene is TRBJ2-1, the V gene TRBV30, with TRBD2 identical over 9 bases. CDR3 size: 12 residues. Germline CDR1 and CDR2: GTSNPN and SVGIG (reference sequence). CDR3 in DNA: TGTCTAGCGGGGTCAATTTACAATGAGCAGTTCTTC. It specifies CLAGSIYNEQFF.

A single count supports this clone. This chain uses TRBV29-1 with TRBJ2-7; either TRBD1 or TRBD2 may fit D (5 bases each). The CDR3 sequence is 13 residues long. Per germline, CDR1 SQVTM and CDR2 ANQGSEA. Trimming took 7 bases from V and 5 from J, leaving 18 bases between them. The CDR3 DNA reads TGCAGCGCTGGGGGTAGGGCGGGTGACGAGCAGTACTTC. This gives the protein CSAGGRAGDEQYF.

The chain has TRBV7-2 and TRBJ1-2; D is uncertain. CDR3 size: 14 residues. The ends were cut back, 1 base at V and 7 bases at J, with 13 bases in the middle. In germline, CDR1 is SGHTA, CDR2 FQGNSA. The CDR3 region has the DNA TGTGCCAGCAGCTTAGACGTGGGAACGAGTGGCTACACCTTC. Its protein product is CASSLDVGTSGYTF.

The V and J genes are TRBV14 and TRBJ2-2, with no clear D. V lost 1 base to trimming and J lost 7 bases, with 13 bases between them. In germline, CDR1 is SGHDN, CDR2 FVKESK. The CDR3 consists of 15 residues. The CDR3 DNA follows: TGTGCCAGCAGCCAAGTCGGTAGAATCGACGGGGAGCTGTTTTTT. It translates to CASSQVGRIDGELFF.

V gene TRBV7-8 combines with J gene TRBJ1-2; unclear D gene. Germline V gene lookup returns CDR1 SGHVS and CDR2 FQNEAQ. The CDR3 has 13 amino acids. V gave up 5 bases and J gave up 8 bases, with 15 bases separating them. Here the CDR3 DNA reads TGTGCCAGCAGCCCTAAGGGAGGTAGGGGCTACACCTTC. Translation: CASSPKGGRGYTF.

The chain couples TRBV5-1 to TRBJ1-2; D possibly corresponds to TRBD1 (6 bases). This CDR3 comprises 14 residues. Between the trimmed V and J ends, which lost 2 bases and 6 bases, there was a span of 14 bases. CDR1 and CDR2 (germline): SGHRS, YFSETQ. CDR3 sequence (DNA): TGCGCCAGCAGCTTTCAGGGGTCGGGCGATGGCTACACCTTC. Amino acids: CASSFQGSGDGYTF. Supplemented by reference TRBV5-1 and TRBJ1-2, the full variable domain reads KAGVTQTPRYLIKTRGQQVTLSCSPISGHRSVSWYQQTPGQGLQFLFEYFSETQRNKGNFPGRFSGRQFSNSRSEMNVSTLELGDSALYLCASSFQGSGDGYTFGSGTRLTVV.

The DNA for the CDR3 is TGCGCCAGCAGCCAAGAGACCTTAGGGGGATCTGGTTTCTTT. Amino acids: CASSQETLGGSGFF. V gene TRBV4-1 combines with J gene TRBJ1-1; a weak D match, TRBD1 (6 bases). Germline V CDR1 and CDR2: MGHRA, YSYEKL. The germline V and J ends were trimmed by 0 bases and 13 bases, with 18 bases remaining between them. This CDR3 region has 14 residues.

This clone was seen only a few times. The chain has TRBV7-3 and TRBJ2-6; D perhaps matches TRBD1 (6 bases). V lost 5 bases, J lost 2 bases, and 10 bases lay in between. The germline CDR1 and CDR2 sequences are SGHTA and FQGTGA. The CDR3 extends over 15 amino acids. CDR3 sequence (DNA): TGTGCCAGCAGCCTCCACAGGGCTGGGGCCAACGTCCTGACTTTC. This sequence encodes CASSLHRAGANVLTF.

This chain joins TRBV10-3 and TRBJ2-2, with D perhaps TRBD1 or TRBD2 (5 bases each). CDR1 ENHRY and CDR2 SYGVKD come from the germline V gene. The V and J ends lost 6 bases and 7 bases respectively, with 12 bases between them. The CDR3 extends over 13 amino acids. CDR3 DNA sequence: TGTGCCATCAGGAGGGATCAGGGCGGGGAGCTGTTTTTT. Its translation: CAIRRDQGGELFF.

The chain combines TRBV2 with TRBJ2-5, with D unclear. V shed 6 bases and J shed 5 bases, with 22 bases lying between them. The CDR3 has 16 residues. The germline CDR1 and CDR2 sequences are SNHLY and FYNNEI. CDR3 coding DNA: TGTGCCAGCAGCTCCCCGGCCGGGCTGGCTGGGGAGACCCAGTACTTC. Its translation: CASSSPAGLAGETQYF.

The genes are TRBV6-6 and TRBJ1-5, with D hard to call. This CDR3 is 12 amino acids long. Germline V lookup: CDR1 MNHNY, CDR2 SVGAGI (reference sequence). V was shortened by 4 bases and J by 3 bases, with 4 bases between the two germline ends. CDR3 in DNA: TGTGCCAGCAGTTCGATCAATCAGCCCCAGCATTTT. Protein: CASSSINQPQHF.

This chain links TRBV6-2 or TRBV6-3 with TRBJ2-5; TRBD2 matches at 8 bases. Germline-derived CDR1 and CDR2 are MNHEY and SVGEGT. The V gene end was trimmed by 5 bases and the J gene end by 5 bases; junction bases not matched to a gene: 7. The CDR3 is 14 amino acids. The CDR3, as DNA: TGTGCCAGCAGTCTCGGGAGGGTCTGGGAGACCCAGTACTTC. This codes for CASSLGRVWETQYF.

The genes are TRBV7-2 and TRBJ2-7, with unresolved D. The germline CDR1 and CDR2 sequences are SGHTA and FQGNSA. V dropped 4 bases and J dropped 2 bases, with 12 bases sitting between them. The CDR3 totals 14 residues. The CDR3 coding sequence is TGTGCCAGCAGCTCTCAAGATGGGGCCTACGAGCAGTACTTC. This gives the protein CASSSQDGAYEQYF.

The chain has TRBV5-1 and TRBJ1-1, with a possible D match to TRBD1 (6 bases). This CDR3 has 13 residues. Trimming took off 0 bases at V and 6 bases at J, with 9 bases between the two ends. CDR1 and CDR2 from the germline V gene are SGHRS and YFSETQ. The CDR3 DNA follows: TGCGCCAGCAGCTTGGTTGGGGGGCCTGAAGCTTTCTTT. Protein: CASSLVGGPEAFF.

This chain joins TRBV27 and TRBJ2-5; no definite D call. The V end was cut by 0 bases, the J end by 5 bases, with 16 bases between. CDR3 length equals 16 residues. Germline CDR1 reads MNHEY; CDR2 reads SMNVEV (reference sequence). The CDR3 DNA sequence: TGTGCCAGCAGTTTATCCGACCCCCGGCGCGCGGAGACCCAGTACTTC. Encoded protein: CASSLSDPRRAETQYF.

The chain joins TRBV6-5 to TRBJ1-5; a weak D match, TRBD1 (6 bases). Per the germline V gene, CDR1 is MNHEY and CDR2 is SVGAGI. The CDR3 covers 15 residues. The ends were cut back, 0 bases at V and 2 bases at J, with 8 bases in the middle. The CDR3 region is CASSYSSGGNQPQHF. CDR3 DNA: TGTGCCAGCAGTTACTCGTCAGGGGGCAATCAGCCCCAGCATTTT.

V gene TRBV11-3 combines with J gene TRBJ2-1; weak D call: TRBD2 (6 bases). The germline V gene encodes CDR1 SGHNT and CDR2 YENEEA. This CDR3 has 16 amino acids. V lost 1 base, J lost 0 bases, and 10 bases lay in between. In nucleotides, the CDR3 is TGTGCCAGCAGCTTAGGCCAGGGAGGCTCCTACAATGAGCAGTTCTTC. It codes for CASSLGQGGSYNEQFF.

The rearrangement uses TRBV5-3 and TRBJ1-6; no firm D call. TRBV5-3 is an ORF, and what it does is uncertain. With 2 bases removed from V and 8 bases from J, the gap between germline ends came to 20 bases. The CDR3 contains 17 residues. The CDR3 reads CARSFNILGRSDSPLHF. The CDR3 DNA is TGTGCCAGAAGCTTTAATATTCTCGGGCGGTCGGATTCACCCCTCCACTTT.

The rearrangement links TRBV12-3 or TRBV12-4 to TRBJ2-7, with D possibly TRBD2 on 6 matching bases. The CDR3 extends over 12 amino acids. The germline V and J ends were trimmed by 7 bases and 5 bases, with 12 bases remaining between them. CDR3: CASTFGLNEQYF. CDR3 sequence (DNA): TGTGCCAGCACCTTCGGACTAAACGAGCAGTACTTC.

This clone was counted only a few times. This rearrangement joins TRBV15 to TRBJ2-1, with 11 nucleotides matching TRBD2. Trimming removed 1 base from V and 4 bases from J; junction bases left unmatched: 0. Germline CDR1 and CDR2: LNHNV and YYDKDF (reference sequence). The CDR3 runs to 15 residues. CDR3 in DNA: TGTGCCACCAGCAGAGTAGCGGGAGGGTACAATGAGCAGTTCTTC. Its translation is CATSRVAGGYNEQFF.

The chain uses TRBV28 and TRBJ1-6; tentative D call: TRBD1 (6 bases). The germline gives CDR1 MDHEN, CDR2 SYDVKM. The CDR3 is 15 residues long. V lost 4 bases to trimming and J lost 7 bases, with 14 bases between them. In DNA, the CDR3 is TGTGCCAGCAGTTCGACCACAGGGACCAATTCACCCCTCCACTTT. Its translation is CASSSTTGTNSPLHF.

The chain combines TRBV28 with TRBJ1-4; D unresolved. Trimming removed 5 bases from V and 8 bases from J, with 12 bases in between. This CDR3 comprises 13 residues. Germline V gives CDR1 MDHEN, CDR2 SYDVKM. CDR3 coding DNA: TGTGCCAGCAGTGAGACCGGAGGCGAAAAACTGTTTTTT. Encoded protein: CASSETGGEKLFF.

As to this clone: This same CDR3 is encoded by further DNA sequences in the sample. The CDR3 here is CSVELRDYEQYF. The CDR3 nucleotides are TGCAGCGTTGAACTCCGGGACTACGAGCAGTACTTC. This chain joins TRBV29-1 and TRBJ2-7; D is perhaps TRBD2 (5 bases). This CDR3 contains 12 residues. Trimming took off 2 bases at V and 3 bases at J, with 8 bases between the two ends. CDR1 is SQVTM and CDR2 is ANQGSEA in the germline V gene.

The rearrangement links TRBV5-5 to TRBJ1-4; TRBD1 is a possible D gene (5 bases). Germline V gene sequence: CDR1 SGHKS, CDR2 YYEKEE (reference sequence). The ends were cut back, 6 bases at V and 5 bases at J, with 20 bases in the middle. The CDR3 runs 16 residues. The CDR3 nucleotides read TGTGCCAGCACCGTTGGTGTGGGGGGACTAAATGAAAAACTGTTTTTT. It specifies CASTVGVGGLNEKLFF.

The rearrangement uses TRBV19 and TRBJ1-1; no reliable D call. V lost 5 bases, J lost 10 bases, and 14 bases lay in between. This CDR3 region has 12 residues. Germline CDR1 reads LNHDA; CDR2 reads SQIVND (reference sequence). The CDR3 DNA follows: TGTGCCAGTAGTTCCCCCCCGGGAGGAGCTTTCTTT. Protein sequence: CASSSPPGGAFF.

V gene TRBV30 combines with J gene TRBJ1-3, with a possible D match to TRBD1 (6 bases). The germline CDR1 and CDR2 sequences are GTSNPN and SVGIG (reference sequence). This CDR3 region has 15 residues. V was trimmed by 3 bases and J by 2 bases, leaving 14 bases between them. CDR3 coding DNA: TGTGCCTGGAGGAGGAGGGGGAGTGCTGGAAACACCATATATTTT. Encoded protein: CAWRRRGSAGNTIYF.

The chain has TRBV2 and TRBJ2-5, with 7 bases lining up with TRBD1. The germline gives CDR1 SNHLY, CDR2 FYNNEI. Losses at the gene ends were 5 bases for V and 1 base for J; bases not matched to a gene: 4. The CDR3 covers 14 residues. The CDR3 DNA follows: TGTGCCAGCAGTCAACAGGGGCCCCAAGAGACCCAGTACTTC. Protein sequence: CASSQQGPQETQYF.

This chain joins TRBV5-1 and TRBJ2-1; D is perhaps TRBD1 or TRBD2 (6 bases each). Trimming took off 4 bases at V and 6 bases at J, with 20 bases between the two ends. CDR1 and CDR2 from the germline V gene are SGHRS and YFSETQ. The CDR3 has 16 residues. The CDR3 DNA follows: TGCGCCAGCAGCCCACGGGGGCGGGCGGGGTTCAATGAGCAGTTCTTC. Encoded protein: CASSPRGRAGFNEQFF.

V and J are TRBV28 and TRBJ1-1; D ambiguous. Per germline, CDR1 MDHEN and CDR2 SYDVKM. V was cut by 6 bases and J by 7 bases, with 12 bases left in between. This CDR3 comprises 12 residues. Here the CDR3 reads CASREGKGEAFF. In DNA, the CDR3 is TGTGCCAGCAGGGAAGGGAAAGGTGAAGCTTTCTTT.

The chain recombines TRBV9 with TRBJ2-1; D call uncertain. V gave up 4 bases and J gave up 10 bases, with 12 bases separating them. CDR1 and CDR2 (germline): SGDLS, YYNGEE. This CDR3 contains 12 residues. The CDR3 reads CASSPSPAEQFF. The CDR3 DNA follows: TGTGCCAGCAGCCCCTCCCCGGCAGAGCAGTTCTTC. Drawing the rest from reference TRBV9 and TRBJ2-1, the complete variable domain is DSGVTQTPKHLITATGQRVTLRCSPRSGDLSVYWYQQSLDQGLQFLIQYYNGEERAKGNILERFSAQQFPDLHSELNLSSLELGDSALYFCASSPSPAEQFFGPGTRLTVL.